These T cell receptor beta chains were read from a single sample in a study of shared clonotypes between healthy human individuals. TCRdb's table, derived via immunoSEQ multiplex PCR, lists solely in-frame clones and lacks some. The data contain some 2,000,000 clones, more than 90% of them singletons. The sequencing sample was made of naive CD4+ T cells sorted from blood. These receptors all stem from a man aged 18 to 30 in good health. The conserved cysteine and the conserved F or W are not part of the CDR3 here. Where a row states a size, it is once, few, many or the class of an expanded clone; other rows omit it.

CDR3	J	size	V
ASTQDRTTLNTEAF	TRBJ1-1	-	TRBV6-6
ASGRDTSSNQPQH	TRBJ1-5	-	TRBV19
ASSDTGINGYT	TRBJ1-2	-	TRBV2
ASSTLGTVRGGSPLH	TRBJ1-6	-	TRBV19
ASSLDSWTGVDGYT	TRBJ1-2	-	TRBV7-9
ASSLSISGNTIY	TRBJ1-3	-	TRBV7-9
ASSPPWGGKEF	TRBJ2-1	-	TRBV5-6
ASSLLEFTEAF	TRBJ1-1	-	TRBV5-6
ASSLTSDVFSSYEQY	TRBJ2-7	-	TRBV9
ASSLAWTSEAYNEQF	TRBJ2-1	-	TRBV11-3
ASRRDRANQPQH	TRBJ1-5	-	TRBV6-6
ASSGDRGLGTGELF	TRBJ2-2	-	TRBV28
ASSVASGATYEQY	TRBJ2-7	-	TRBV9
ASSPAGGETQY	TRBJ2-5	-	TRBV5-4
ASSQVGRQRGYGYT	TRBJ1-2	-	TRBV4-1
ASSVDPVSYEQY	TRBJ2-7	once	TRBV9
ASSYSASGGYEQY	TRBJ2-7	-	TRBV6-5
ASSPGYGYT	TRBJ1-2	few	TRBV6-5
ASATEGAYEQY	TRBJ2-7	-	TRBV11-2
ASSDPWGGYT	TRBJ1-2	once	TRBV6-4
ASSYGGQYGNEQF	TRBJ2-1	-	TRBV6-5
ASSSTGDNQPQH	TRBJ1-5	-	TRBV5-1
AWSKDRGSYNEQF	TRBJ2-1	-	TRBV30
ATSRDLSVGAKQDTQY	TRBJ2-3	-	TRBV15
ASSQEIGTARSYGYT	TRBJ1-2	-	TRBV4-3
SARTSGKNIQY	TRBJ2-4	-	TRBV29-1
ASSPRRGPYEQY	TRBJ2-7	-	TRBV18
ASGRTSGGANTQY	TRBJ2-3	-	TRBV6-5
ASSLGQQNTEAF	TRBJ1-1	-	TRBV5-1
AVDRTILTSGTAQY	TRBJ2-4	-	TRBV30
ASSQERATQY	TRBJ2-5	-	TRBV14
ASSSTTDTQY	TRBJ2-3	-	TRBV5-1
ASSQTTRSYNEQF	TRBJ2-1	-	TRBV5-1
ASRRDQETQY	TRBJ2-5	-	TRBV2
ASSSVGTVSYNEQF	TRBJ2-1	-	TRBV18
ASSYGTGGDYGYT	TRBJ1-2	-	TRBV6-5
ASSEVRGRRGGYSNQPQH	TRBJ1-5	once	TRBV6-1
ASIKGTGEQY	TRBJ2-7	-	TRBV6-5
ASSLDGASGRYEQY	TRBJ2-7	-	TRBV6-5
ASSPGQGRSLNTEAF	TRBJ1-1	-	TRBV11-2
ASSPWTGRSEAF	TRBJ1-1	-	TRBV6-1
ASSVDIYNEQF	TRBJ2-1	-	TRBV5-1
ASSLAGGPNTGELF	TRBJ2-2	once	TRBV27
ASSDWGQGPNTEAF	TRBJ1-1	-	TRBV2
AWSVPLGYNEQF	TRBJ2-1	-	TRBV30
ASSQLFATNEKLF	TRBJ1-4	-	TRBV4-1
ASSESTGNTEAF	TRBJ1-1	once	TRBV10-1
ASSTLSQPQH	TRBJ1-5	-	TRBV7-2
AWSGITEAF	TRBJ1-1	-	TRBV30
ASRQQGPQETQY	TRBJ2-5	-	TRBV7-9
ASSQAETQNQPQH	TRBJ1-5	-	TRBV4-1